This T cell receptor beta chain stems from a study of T-cell reconstitution after alpha-beta-depleted transplantation in children. General observations from the study: Among T cells one year after transplant, newly produced cells accounted for most counts and diversity. There were some patients whose high TCRbeta diversity at day 60 came from surviving recipient T cells and thymic progenitors.

With regard to this clonotype: Its specificity is unknown.

This CDR3 has 14 residues. V was cut by 7 bases and J by 3 bases, with 15 bases left in between. Preparation of the TCRbeta library used unique molecular identifiers. Each CDR3 protein is one row after TCRdb ran MiXCR on the PCR reads. The sample yields under 300,000 distinct CDR3 sequences, around 10% seen once. The sequence was obtained from a male patient under 10 years old who had a stem cell transplant for chronic granulomatous disease, so the T cells may come from the graft donor. This chain connects TRBV12-3 or TRBV12-4 to TRBJ2-5; D is perhaps TRBD2 (5 bases). This material consisted of peripheral blood, taken 180 days after TCRalphabeta/CD19-depleted stem cell transplant. CDR3 nucleotides: TGTGCCAGCACCCTCGGGCTAGCCAAAGAGACCCAGTACTTC. It yields the protein CASTLGLAKETQYF.